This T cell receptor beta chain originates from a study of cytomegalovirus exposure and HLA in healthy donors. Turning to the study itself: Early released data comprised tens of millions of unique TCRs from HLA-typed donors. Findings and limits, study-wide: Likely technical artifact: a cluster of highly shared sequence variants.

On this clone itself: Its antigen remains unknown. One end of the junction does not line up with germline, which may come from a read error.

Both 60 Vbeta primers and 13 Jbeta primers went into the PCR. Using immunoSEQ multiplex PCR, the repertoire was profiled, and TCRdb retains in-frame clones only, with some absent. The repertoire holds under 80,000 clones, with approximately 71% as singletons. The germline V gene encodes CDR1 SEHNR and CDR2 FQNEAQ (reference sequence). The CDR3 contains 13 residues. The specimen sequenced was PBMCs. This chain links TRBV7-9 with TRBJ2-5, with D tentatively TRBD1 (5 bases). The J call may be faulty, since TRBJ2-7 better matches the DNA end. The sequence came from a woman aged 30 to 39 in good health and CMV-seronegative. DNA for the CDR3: TGTTCCAGCAGCTTAGGAAGGGGCTACGAGCAGTACTTC. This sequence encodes CSSSLGRGYEQYF.